This T cell receptor beta chain was sequenced during a study of blood T cell repertoires in COVID-19. Profiling relied on immunoSEQ multiplex PCR, and the TCRdb table lists in-frame clones only, not all of them. This table holds 150,000 to 200,000 clones, about 77% found once. V was pared by 10 bases and J by 0 bases, with 10 bases of the junction left unmatched. CDR3 length equals 16 residues. CDR1 and CDR2 (germline): LNHDA, SQIVND (reference sequence). The chain has TRBV19 and TRBJ1-4, with TRBD1 identical over 8 bases. The sequenced sample was peripheral blood. The origin of this receptor is a woman aged 80 or older with active or convalescent COVID-19. Written as DNA, the CDR3 is TGTGCCACAACAGGGGGGGCACCCGCAACTAATGAAAAACTGTTTTTT. Translation gives CATTGGAPATNEKLFF.